The clone carrying this T cell receptor beta chain was counted at least ten times. Antigen: not known. The data originate from a study of response to subunit inactivated influenza vaccine. Study outcomes and limitations: Each seasonal influenza vaccination, the authors suggested, recruits few new T cells.

Germline assignment: CDR1 SGHAT and CDR2 FQNNGV. V lost 8 bases and J 7 bases, leaving 27 bases between the germline ends. The CDR3 has 16 residues. Using its own MiXCR run on the RT-PCR reads, TCRdb lists one record per CDR3 protein. The sample lists 150,000 or so distinct CDR3 sequences, roughly 11% seen once, with roughly 12% in the top ten. J is TRBJ2-7 and V is TRBV11-2; D may be TRBD1 (5 bases). The source is a man aged 50 or older who received an inactivated influenza vaccine. This sample comprised non-naive T cells sorted from PBMCs, obtained about 40 days after vaccination. The CDR3 nucleotides read TGTGCCAGCCACAGCTTGCGGAGCAGGGTTCATGGAGAGCAGTACTTC. This translates into CASHSLRSRVHGEQYF. Variable domain in full (rest from reference TRBV11-2 and TRBJ2-7): EAGVAQSPRYKIIEKRQSVAFWCNPISGHATLYWYQQILGQGPKLLIQFQNNGVVDDSQLPKDRFSAERLKGVDSTLKIQPAKLEDSAVYLCASHSLRSRVHGEQYFGPGTRLTVT.